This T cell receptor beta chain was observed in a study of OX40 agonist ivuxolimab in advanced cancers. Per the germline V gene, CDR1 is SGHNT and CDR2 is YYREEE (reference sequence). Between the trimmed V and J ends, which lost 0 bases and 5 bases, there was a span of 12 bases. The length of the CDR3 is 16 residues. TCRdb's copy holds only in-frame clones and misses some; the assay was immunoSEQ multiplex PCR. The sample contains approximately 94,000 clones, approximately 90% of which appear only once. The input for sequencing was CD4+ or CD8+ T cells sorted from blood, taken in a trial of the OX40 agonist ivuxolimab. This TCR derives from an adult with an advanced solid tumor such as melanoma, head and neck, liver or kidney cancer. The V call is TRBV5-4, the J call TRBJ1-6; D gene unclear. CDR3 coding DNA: TGTGCCAGCAGCTTGGCCCGGGTCGGTAATAATTCACCCCTCCACTTT. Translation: CASSLARVGNNSPLHF.